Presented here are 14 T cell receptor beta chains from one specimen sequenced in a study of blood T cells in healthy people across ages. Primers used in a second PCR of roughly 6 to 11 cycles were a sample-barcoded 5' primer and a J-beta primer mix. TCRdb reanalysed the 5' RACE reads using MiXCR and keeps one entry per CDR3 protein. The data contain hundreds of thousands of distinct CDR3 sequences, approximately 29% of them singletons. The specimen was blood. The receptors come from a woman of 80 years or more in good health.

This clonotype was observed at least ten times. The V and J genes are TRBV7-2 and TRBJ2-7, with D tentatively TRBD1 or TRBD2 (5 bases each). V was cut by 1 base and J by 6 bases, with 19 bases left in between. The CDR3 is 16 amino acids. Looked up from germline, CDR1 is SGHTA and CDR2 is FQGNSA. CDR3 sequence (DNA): TGTGCCAGCAGCTTAGGAAGGGGACCTAGCCTCCGCGAGCAGTACTTC. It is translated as CASSLGRGPSLREQYF.

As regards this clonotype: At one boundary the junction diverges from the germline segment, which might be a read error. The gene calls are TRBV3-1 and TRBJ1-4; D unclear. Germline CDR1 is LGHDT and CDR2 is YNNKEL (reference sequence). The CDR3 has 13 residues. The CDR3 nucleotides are TGTGCCAGCAGCCAAGGCGGCCTTGAAAGACTGTTTTTT. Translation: CASSQGGLERLFF.

The CDR3 nucleotides read TGTGCCTGGAGTCGAGAGGGGTACAATGAGCAGTTCTTC. Translation gives CAWSREGYNEQFF. V and J are TRBV30 and TRBJ2-1; the D call may be TRBD1 or TRBD2 (5 bases each). Trimming cost V 2 bases and J 4 bases, with 9 bases left between them. From germline, CDR1 is GTSNPN and CDR2 SVGIG (reference sequence). The CDR3 is made up of 13 amino acids.

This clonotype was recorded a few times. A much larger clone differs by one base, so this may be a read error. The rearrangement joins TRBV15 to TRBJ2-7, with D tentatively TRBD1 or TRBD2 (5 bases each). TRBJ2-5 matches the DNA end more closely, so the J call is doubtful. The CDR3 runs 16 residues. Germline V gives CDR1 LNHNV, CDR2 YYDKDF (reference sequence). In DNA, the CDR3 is TGTGCCACCAGCGGGTACGGGACGGCCCGGGAAGAGACCCAGTACTTC. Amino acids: CATSGYGTAREETQYF.

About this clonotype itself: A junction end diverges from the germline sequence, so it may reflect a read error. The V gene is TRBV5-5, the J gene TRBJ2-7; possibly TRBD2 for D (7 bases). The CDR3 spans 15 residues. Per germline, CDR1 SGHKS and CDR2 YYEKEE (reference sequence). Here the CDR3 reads CASSPDGGRTYEQYF. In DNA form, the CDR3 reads TGCGCCAGCAGCCCAGACGGGGGGCGCACCTACGAGCAGTACTTC.

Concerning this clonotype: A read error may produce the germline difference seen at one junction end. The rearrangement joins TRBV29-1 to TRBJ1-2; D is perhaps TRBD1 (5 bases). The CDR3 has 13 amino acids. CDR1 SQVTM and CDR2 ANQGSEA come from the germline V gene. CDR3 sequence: CSVEDTGPNGHTF. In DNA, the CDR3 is TGCAGCGTTGAAGATACAGGACCAAATGGCCACACCTTC.

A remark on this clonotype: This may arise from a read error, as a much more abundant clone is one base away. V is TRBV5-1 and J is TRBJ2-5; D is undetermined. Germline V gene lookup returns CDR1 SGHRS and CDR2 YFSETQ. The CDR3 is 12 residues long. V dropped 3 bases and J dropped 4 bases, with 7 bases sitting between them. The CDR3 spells CASSSWLETQYF. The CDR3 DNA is TGCGCCAGCAGCTCTTGGTTAGAGACCCAGTACTTC. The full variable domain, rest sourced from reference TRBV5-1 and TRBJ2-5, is KAGVTQTPRYLIKTRGQQVTLSCSPISGHRSVSWYQQTPGQGLQFLFEYFSETQRNKGNFPGRFSGRQFSNSRSEMNVSTLELGDSALYLCASSSWLETQYFGPGTRLLVL.

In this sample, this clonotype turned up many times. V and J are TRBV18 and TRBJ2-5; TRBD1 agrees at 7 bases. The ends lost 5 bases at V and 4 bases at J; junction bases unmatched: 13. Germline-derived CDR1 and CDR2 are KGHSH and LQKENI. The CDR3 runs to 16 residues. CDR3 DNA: TGTGCCAGCTCAGCGTTACAGGGGAATCAGGGAGAGACCCAGTACTTC. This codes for CASSALQGNQGETQYF.

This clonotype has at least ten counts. The CDR3 DNA reads TGTGCCAGCAGCCCGGGCCAGATCGAGCAGTACTTC. Translating it yields CASSPGQIEQYF. This rearrangement joins TRBV5-5 to TRBJ2-7; no clear D. The CDR3 covers 12 residues. Trimming shortened V by 4 bases and J by 6 bases, and 11 bases separated the two germline ends. CDR1 and CDR2 from the germline V gene are SGHKS and YYEKEE (reference sequence).

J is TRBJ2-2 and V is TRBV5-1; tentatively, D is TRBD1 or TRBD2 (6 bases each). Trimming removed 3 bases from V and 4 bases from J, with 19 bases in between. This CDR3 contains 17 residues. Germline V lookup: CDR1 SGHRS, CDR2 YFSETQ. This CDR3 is CASSSSTGGAGTGELFF. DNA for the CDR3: TGCGCCAGCAGCTCGTCCACCGGGGGCGCGGGCACCGGGGAGCTGTTTTTT.

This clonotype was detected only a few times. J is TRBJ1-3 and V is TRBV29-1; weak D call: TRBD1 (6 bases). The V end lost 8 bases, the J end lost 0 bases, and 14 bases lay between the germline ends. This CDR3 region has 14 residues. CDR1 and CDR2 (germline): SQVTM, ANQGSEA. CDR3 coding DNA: TGCAGCTTCCGGACAGCGCACTCTGGAAACACCATATATTTT. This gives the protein CSFRTAHSGNTIYF.

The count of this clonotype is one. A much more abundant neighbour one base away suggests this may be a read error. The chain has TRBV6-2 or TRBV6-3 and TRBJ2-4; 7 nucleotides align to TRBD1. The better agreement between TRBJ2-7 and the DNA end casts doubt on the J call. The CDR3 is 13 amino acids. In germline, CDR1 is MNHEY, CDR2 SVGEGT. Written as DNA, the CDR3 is TGTGCCGCTCGGGACAGTAGCTCCTACGAGCAGTACTTC. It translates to CAARDSSSYEQYF.

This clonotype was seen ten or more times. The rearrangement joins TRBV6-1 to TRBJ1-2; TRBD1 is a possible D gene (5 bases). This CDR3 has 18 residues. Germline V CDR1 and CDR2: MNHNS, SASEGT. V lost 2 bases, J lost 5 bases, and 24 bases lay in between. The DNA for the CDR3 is TGTGCCAGCAGTGAATGGGGCGGCGCCGCTACTCGAGCTTATGGCTACACCTTC. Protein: CASSEWGGAATRAYGYTF.

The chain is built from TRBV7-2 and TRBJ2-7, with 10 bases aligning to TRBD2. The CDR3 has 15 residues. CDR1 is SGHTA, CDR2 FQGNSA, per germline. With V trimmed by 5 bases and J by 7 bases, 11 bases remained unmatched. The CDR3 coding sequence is TGTGCCAGCAGCCAAGGGACTAGCGCCTACAATGAGCAGTACTTC. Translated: CASSQGTSAYNEQYF.